This is a list of T cell receptor beta chains from one sample in a study of blood T cell repertoires in COVID-19. The repertoire was sequenced with immunoSEQ multiplex PCR; TCRdb's copy has only in-frame clones and lacks some. This table has a few hundred thousand clones, 86% appearing once. The sequencing sample was made of peripheral blood. These receptors all come from an elderly man with acute or convalescent COVID-19. Both conserved end residues are part of each CDR3. The order of the fields is V gene, CDR3 length, J gene, CDR3 protein.

V gene: TRBV27; CDR3 length: 15; J gene: TRBJ2-5; CDR3 protein: CASSPWGGEQETQYF
V gene: TRBV29-1; CDR3 length: 15; J gene: TRBJ2-5; CDR3 protein: CSVPTGLAFRETQYF
V gene: TRBV5-6; CDR3 length: 15; J gene: TRBJ1-2; CDR3 protein: CASSLLGQGAHGYTF
V gene: TRBV3-1/TRBV3-2; CDR3 length: 16; J gene: TRBJ1-1; CDR3 protein: CASSQFGTGRETEAFF
V gene: TRBV6-5; CDR3 length: 15; J gene: TRBJ2-3; CDR3 protein: CASSRTRTRADTQYF
V gene: TRBV19; CDR3 length: 14; J gene: TRBJ2-3; CDR3 protein: CASTPEESTDTQYF
V gene: TRBV27; CDR3 length: 13; J gene: TRBJ2-5; CDR3 protein: CASSFPGKETQYF
V gene: TRBV7-9; CDR3 length: 14; J gene: TRBJ1-2; CDR3 protein: CASSATGRAYGYTF
V gene: TRBV11-2; CDR3 length: 16; J gene: TRBJ2-7; CDR3 protein: CASSHLTRVGRGEQYF
V gene: TRBV3-1/TRBV3-2; CDR3 length: 16; J gene: TRBJ2-7; CDR3 protein: CASSQEGEGRSYEQYF
V gene: TRBV24-1; CDR3 length: 16; J gene: TRBJ2-2; CDR3 protein: CATSDFLAGGPGELFF
V gene: TRBV19; CDR3 length: 15; J gene: TRBJ1-2; CDR3 protein: CASSAMGFEGVGYTF
V gene: TRBV28; CDR3 length: 14; J gene: TRBJ2-2; CDR3 protein: CASRLDANTGELFF
V gene: TRBV5-1; CDR3 length: 15; J gene: TRBJ2-3; CDR3 protein: CASSLDRLATDTQYF
V gene: TRBV3-1/TRBV3-2; CDR3 length: 14; J gene: TRBJ2-7; CDR3 protein: CASTTSGSSHEQYF
V gene: TRBV19; CDR3 length: 14; J gene: TRBJ1-2; CDR3 protein: CASRDRGDNYGYTF
V gene: TRBV19; CDR3 length: 14; J gene: TRBJ2-7; CDR3 protein: CASSITSGSYEQYF
V gene: TRBV14; CDR3 length: 13; J gene: TRBJ1-1; CDR3 protein: CASRQGYYSEAFF
V gene: TRBV12-3/TRBV12-4; CDR3 length: 13; J gene: TRBJ2-1; CDR3 protein: CASSTWTALGQFF
V gene: TRBV19; CDR3 length: 13; J gene: TRBJ2-7; CDR3 protein: CASSKSSDYEQYF
V gene: TRBV6-5; CDR3 length: 11; J gene: TRBJ1-1; CDR3 protein: CASSSVTEAFF
V gene: TRBV18; CDR3 length: 14; J gene: TRBJ1-5; CDR3 protein: CASSPEFSNQPQHF
V gene: TRBV6-1; CDR3 length: 15; J gene: TRBJ2-1; CDR3 protein: CASSEPGQYNNEQFF
V gene: TRBV7-2; CDR3 length: 12; J gene: TRBJ1-2; CDR3 protein: CASSLPGDGYTF
V gene: TRBV4-3; CDR3 length: 17; J gene: TRBJ1-3; CDR3 protein: CASSRGQGLGSGNTIYF
V gene: TRBV19; CDR3 length: 16; J gene: TRBJ1-3; CDR3 protein: CASSLQQGDPGNTIYF
V gene: TRBV6-5; CDR3 length: 14; J gene: TRBJ1-5; CDR3 protein: CASSNNRGDQPQHF
V gene: TRBV6-2/TRBV6-3; CDR3 length: 15; J gene: TRBJ1-5; CDR3 protein: CASSYPAANNQPQHF
V gene: TRBV9; CDR3 length: 12; J gene: TRBJ1-1; CDR3 protein: CASSVVSGEAFF
V gene: TRBV5-1; CDR3 length: 15; J gene: TRBJ1-1; CDR3 protein: CASSFQGEMNTEAFF
V gene: TRBV10-2; CDR3 length: 14; J gene: TRBJ1-1; CDR3 protein: CASGRLDPNTEAFF
V gene: TRBV3-1/TRBV3-2; CDR3 length: 15; J gene: TRBJ1-1; CDR3 protein: CASSPSRAGNTEAFF
V gene: TRBV6-5; CDR3 length: 16; J gene: TRBJ2-2; CDR3 protein: CASSYSRTGLDGELFF
V gene: TRBV3-1/TRBV3-2; CDR3 length: 15; J gene: TRBJ1-1; CDR3 protein: CASSRGGQGNTEAFF
V gene: TRBV9; CDR3 length: 12; J gene: TRBJ1-2; CDR3 protein: CASRREEYGYTF
V gene: TRBV5-4; CDR3 length: 15; J gene: TRBJ1-3; CDR3 protein: CASSLAGGSGNTIYF
V gene: TRBV28; CDR3 length: 15; J gene: TRBJ1-1; CDR3 protein: CASRSTGWKNTEAFF
V gene: TRBV19; CDR3 length: 14; J gene: TRBJ2-1; CDR3 protein: CASSITGTYNEQFF
V gene: TRBV4-1; CDR3 length: 14; J gene: TRBJ2-7; CDR3 protein: CASSPRDTPYEQYF